Included here is one T cell receptor (beta chain) sequence, with context. Original processing notes: Reference gene primers were amplified, and this amplification served to estimate nucleated cell counts. TCRdb's table, derived via immunoSEQ multiplex PCR, lists solely in-frame clones and lacks some. V and J calls and clone size come straight from that table; D and trimming were deduced from the DNA. The sample carries 65,000 to 100,000 clones, 70% to 85% recorded once. This specimen belongs to a study of blood T cell repertoires in COVID-19. At the level of the study: Some COVID-19 samples were acute and others convalescent; all came from the United States, Italy and Spain. From T cells, B-cell-depleted T cells, or PBMCs came the material, which was cDNA or gDNA.

The material sequenced was peripheral blood. The origin of this receptor is a human donor in a cohort sampled during active COVID-19.

CDR3 DNA: TGTGCCAGCAACCTCCGGGACAGGGTTTCACCCCTCCACTTT. Protein: CASNLRDRVSPLHF. J is TRBJ1-6 and V is TRBV3-1 (or the pseudogene TRBV3-2), with 9 bases that match TRBD1. This CDR3 has 14 residues. Losses at the gene ends were 7 bases for V and 9 bases for J; bases not matched to a gene: 7. Germline lookup yields CDR1 LGHDT and CDR2 YNNKEL (reference sequence).